Following are 14 T cell receptor beta chains from one sample sequenced in a study of blood T cells in healthy people across ages. Primed by a sample-barcoded 5' primer and a J-beta primer mix, a second PCR proceeded for roughly 7 to 11 cycles. TCRdb itself ran the 5' RACE reads through MiXCR, one entry per CDR3 protein. This sample has 1.8 million or so distinct CDR3 sequences, with about 39% found just once. Sequences were obtained from blood. The receptors stem from a human donor in good health.

The chain couples TRBV6-2 or TRBV6-3 to TRBJ2-1; 11 positions agree with TRBD2. The CDR3 is 13 residues long. The V and J ends lost 7 bases and 7 bases, in that order; junction bases with no gene match: 3. Germline V lookup: CDR1 MNHEY, CDR2 SVGEGT. The CDR3, as DNA: TGTGCCAGCACTAGCGGGGGGTGGAATGAGCAGTTCTTC. Encoded protein: CASTSGGWNEQFF.

The V call is TRBV12-3 or TRBV12-4, the J call TRBJ1-1, with D possibly TRBD1 on 6 matching bases. V lost 5 bases, J lost 1 base, and 17 bases lay in between. The CDR3 totals 16 residues. CDR3 residues: CASSLSLRGENTEAFF. The CDR3 DNA reads TGTGCCAGCAGTCTAAGTCTCAGGGGAGAGAACACTGAAGCTTTCTTT.

This chain joins TRBV12-3 or TRBV12-4 and TRBJ1-5; D unclear. The CDR3 loop spans 12 amino acids. V lost 5 bases and J 6 bases, leaving 8 bases between the germline ends. CDR3 DNA sequence: TGTGCCAGCAGTCCTCAGCGTCAGCCCCAGCATTTT. Its protein product is CASSPQRQPQHF.

The chain joins TRBV2 to TRBJ1-5; the D is unclear. This CDR3 region has 13 residues. V was pared by 11 bases and J by 1 base, with 12 bases between. Germline lookup yields CDR1 SNHLY and CDR2 FYNNEI. CDR3 in amino acids: CAVTVTSNQPQHF. In nucleotides, the CDR3 is TGTGCCGTAACAGTTACCAGCAATCAGCCCCAGCATTTT.

The chain links TRBV5-1 to TRBJ2-3, with TRBD2 as a possible D gene (5 bases). CDR1 and CDR2 (germline): SGHRS, YFSETQ. The CDR3 is 15 amino acids. Deletions cut 4 bases from V and 2 bases from J, with 14 bases between. CDR3 loop: CASSTSSGLTDTQYF. Here the CDR3 DNA reads TGCGCCAGCAGCACTTCAAGCGGACTCACAGATACGCAGTATTTT.

The rearrangement links TRBV20-1 to TRBJ1-2; D uncertain. The germline V gene encodes CDR1 DFQATT and CDR2 SNEGSKA (reference sequence). V was pared by 6 bases and J by 6 bases, with 26 bases between. The CDR3 runs to 16 residues. The CDR3 DNA sequence: TGCAGTGCCACGGGGAGACAAAGGACCTGGGAGGATGGCTACACCTTC. This codes for CSATGRQRTWEDGYTF.

The rearrangement links TRBV10-3 to TRBJ2-1, with 14 positions matching TRBD2. Germline V gene lookup returns CDR1 ENHRY and CDR2 SYGVKD. The CDR3 totals 16 residues. Trimming removed 6 bases from V and 5 bases from J; junction bases left unmatched: 6. CDR3 amino acids: CAIRGLAGETNNEQFF. The CDR3 DNA is TGTGCCATCAGGGGACTAGCGGGGGAAACCAACAATGAGCAGTTCTTC.

This clonotype was observed a few times. This could be a read error, since a much larger clone is one nucleotide away. CDR3 region: CASSPGWGNRYEQYF. DNA for the CDR3: TGTGCCAGCAGCCCTGGATGGGGGAATAGGTACGAGCAGTACTTC. The gene calls are TRBV12-3 or TRBV12-4 and TRBJ2-5; D tentatively fits TRBD1 or TRBD2 (5 bases each). The DNA end lines up better with TRBJ2-7; the J call may be wrong. This CDR3 is built from 15 residues.

This clonotype showed up just a few times. This rearrangement joins TRBV20-1 to TRBJ1-5, with 7 nucleotides matching TRBD1. The V segment lost 5 bases and the J segment 4 bases; nucleotides outside the gene matches: 8. CDR3 length: 14 amino acids. Germline V lookup: CDR1 DFQATT, CDR2 SNEGSKA (reference sequence). CDR3 sequence reads: CSASRDSQNQPQHF. In DNA, the CDR3 is TGCAGTGCTTCCCGGGACAGCCAAAATCAGCCCCAGCATTTT.

This clonotype was counted between two and nine times. The rearrangement joins TRBV7-2 to TRBJ1-2; D may be TRBD1 (6 bases). This CDR3 is built from 15 residues. V lost 7 bases to trimming and J lost 3 bases, with 18 bases between them. Germline CDR1 and CDR2: SGHTA and FQGNSA. The CDR3 sequence: CASTPVGASYYGYTF. CDR3 DNA: TGTGCCAGCACCCCAGTGGGGGCGTCGTACTATGGCTACACCTTC.

The chain employs TRBV12-5 and TRBJ2-3; 10 bases agree with TRBD2. Unmatched junction bases numbered 9, after V lost 0 bases and J lost 6 bases. Germline lookup yields CDR1 LGHNT and CDR2 FRNRAP. The CDR3 consists of 17 residues. The CDR3 loop reads CASGLVLTSGERDTQYF. The CDR3, as DNA: TGTGCTAGTGGTTTGGTACTCACTAGCGGGGAGCGTGATACGCAGTATTTT.

This clonotype was picked up many times. The chain combines TRBV6-4 with TRBJ2-2; the D is unclear. Germline V gene lookup returns CDR1 MRHNA and CDR2 SNTAGT. V was clipped by 3 bases and J by 0 bases, with 2 bases between them. The CDR3 has 13 amino acids. CDR3 DNA sequence: TGTGCCAGCAGTGAAGCGAACACCGGGGAGCTGTTTTTT. Translating it yields CASSEANTGELFF.

The chain uses TRBV7-8 and TRBJ2-3, with D hard to call. The CDR3 spans 16 residues. V lost 5 bases and J 1 base, leaving 16 bases between the germline ends. From germline, CDR1 is SGHVS and CDR2 FQNEAQ. This CDR3 is CASSPSGPTGTDTQYF. The CDR3 DNA is TGTGCCAGCAGCCCCTCGGGCCCAACCGGCACAGATACGCAGTATTTT.

This clonotype appeared a few times. The CDR3 region is CASSSSTWGDEQYF. The CDR3 region has the DNA TGCGCCAGCAGCTCCTCTACGTGGGGGGACGAGCAGTACTTC. The rearrangement uses TRBV5-1 and TRBJ2-7; tentatively, D is TRBD2 (6 bases). The CDR3 runs 14 residues. V lost 3 bases and J lost 5, with 15 bases in between. Germline values: CDR1 SGHRS, CDR2 YFSETQ.